In its sample, the clone carrying this T cell receptor beta chain was seen many times. The antigen remains unidentified. The sample is drawn from a study of T cells after yellow fever vaccination. Study overall: SMART-Seq v4 Ultra Low Input handled preparation of low-cell-number fractions.

From germline, CDR1 is SGHVS and CDR2 FQNEAQ. With 2 bases clipped from V and 7 bases from J, the junction kept 16 bases outside the gene matches. The CDR3 has 18 amino acids. Study conclusions and caveats: Across the CD4 and CD8 compartments, a small share of clonotypes was present in both. Most clones from primary vaccination resurfaced after the booster (around 97% CD4, more than 75% CD8).

The authors made TCR cDNA by 5'RACE template switching, adding a universal primer site and UMIs. TCRdb passed the 5' RACE reads through MiXCR, listing each CDR3 protein once. The table records around 530,000 distinct CDR3 sequences, roughly a sixth of them present only once. This chain uses TRBV7-8 with TRBJ2-1; 8 bases agree with TRBD2. The receptor's source is a man in his late teens or twenties who received the YFV17D yellow fever vaccine. Here the sequenced sample was PBMCs, taken 4 to 5 days after the first yellow fever vaccination. In DNA form, the CDR3 reads TGTGCCAGCAGCTTAACTTCGCGCGGACTAGCAGTAGCAAATGAGCAGTTCTTC. Its protein product is CASSLTSRGLAVANEQFF.